Listed here are 5 T cell receptor beta chains from one sample, sequenced in a study of T cell repertoires in cytomegalovirus infection. TCRdb processed the reads anew with MiXCR; each CDR3 protein has one entry. The sample lists about 260,000 distinct CDR3 sequences, roughly 15% occurring once. Input material: PBMCs. The receptors originated from a human donor in good health (CMV status not recorded). Some clones in this sample may be carry-over from other donors' samples.

Of note for this clonotype: Mismatch with germline at one junction end may stem from a read error. The gene calls are TRBV9 and TRBJ2-1; a weak D match, TRBD2 (6 bases). CDR3 length: 14 residues. Germline CDR1 reads SGDLS; CDR2 reads YYNGEE. CDR3 region: CASSVWDSDNEQFF. CDR3 bases: TGTGCCAGCAGCGTTTGGGACTCCGACAATGAGCAGTTCTTC.

This chain joins TRBV10-3 and TRBJ2-1; TRBD2 aligns across 12 bases. This CDR3 comprises 18 residues. Looked up from germline, CDR1 is ENHRY and CDR2 is SYGVKD. The junction had 8 bases not matched to a gene; V was cut back by 5 bases and J by 0 bases. CDR3 protein: CAISPGTSGFFSYNEQFF. The CDR3 DNA is TGTGCCATCAGTCCCGGGACTAGCGGGTTTTTCTCCTACAATGAGCAGTTCTTC.

The chain combines TRBV29-1 with TRBJ2-3; a weak D match, TRBD2 (6 bases). The germline gives CDR1 SQVTM, CDR2 ANQGSEA. This CDR3 is built from 12 residues. V was trimmed by 7 bases and J by 1 base, leaving 9 bases between them. The CDR3 DNA sequence: TGCAGCGGGGACTCAGGCACAGATACGCAGTATTTT. Translating gives CSGDSGTDTQYF.

This clonotype showed up many times. The gene calls are TRBV5-1 and TRBJ2-5; D may be TRBD1 (5 bases). CDR1 is SGHRS, CDR2 YFSETQ, per germline. There are 15 residues in the CDR3. V dropped 0 bases and J dropped 4 bases, with 13 bases sitting between them. CDR3 bases: TGCGCCAGCAGCTTGGTAGGGGCAGTAGGAGAGACCCAGTACTTC. Protein sequence: CASSLVGAVGETQYF.

Concerning this clonotype itself: Just one base apart from a much larger clone, this may be a read error. The chain joins TRBV12-3 or TRBV12-4 to TRBJ2-4, with D perhaps TRBD2 (5 bases). V lost 6 bases, J lost 0 bases, and 12 bases lay in between. The CDR3 is 15 amino acids. The DNA of the CDR3 is TGTGCCAGCAGCCCTAGAGGGCTAGCCAAAAACATTCAGTACTTC. Amino acid sequence: CASSPRGLAKNIQYF.